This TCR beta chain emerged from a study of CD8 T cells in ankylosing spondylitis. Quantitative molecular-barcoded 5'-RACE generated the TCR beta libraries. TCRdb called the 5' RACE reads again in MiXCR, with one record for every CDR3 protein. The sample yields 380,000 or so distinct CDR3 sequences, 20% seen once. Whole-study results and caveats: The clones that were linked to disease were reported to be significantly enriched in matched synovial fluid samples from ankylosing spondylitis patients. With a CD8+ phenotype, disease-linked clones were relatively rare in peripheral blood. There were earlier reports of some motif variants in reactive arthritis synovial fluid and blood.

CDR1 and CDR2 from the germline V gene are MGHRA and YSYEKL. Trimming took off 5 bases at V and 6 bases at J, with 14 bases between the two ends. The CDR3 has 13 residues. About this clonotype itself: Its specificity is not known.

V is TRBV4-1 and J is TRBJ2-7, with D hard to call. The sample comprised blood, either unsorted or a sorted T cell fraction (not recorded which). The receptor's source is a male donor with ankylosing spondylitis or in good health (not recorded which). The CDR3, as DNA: TGCGCCAGCAGCGCCAGCCGATATCTCGAGCAGTACTTC. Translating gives CASSASRYLEQYF.